The rows below give T cell receptor beta chains drawn from one sample of a study of T-cell reconstitution after alpha-beta-depleted transplantation in children. MiXCR, applied by TCRdb to the PCR reads, yields one record per CDR3 protein. This table holds about 110,000 distinct CDR3 sequences, around 6.4% found once. The sample here was PBMCs, mostly from graft donor cells, taken 360 days after TCRalphabeta/CD19-depleted stem cell transplant. The receptors were sampled from a male patient aged 2 to 9 who had a stem cell transplant for acute lymphoblastic leukemia, so the T cells may come from the graft donor. The CDR3 runs from the conserved cysteine through the conserved F or W. Expanded clones get a size class; other rows say once, few or many, or leave the size out.

size	V	J	CDR3
many	TRBV9	TRBJ2-6	CASSVGSRPSGANVLTF
few	TRBV27	TRBJ2-7	CASSLKGREGLSSYEQYF
many	TRBV29-1	TRBJ1-2	CSAVPTGNYGYTF
many	TRBV10-3	TRBJ1-2	CAIFSGGGNYGYTF
-	TRBV14	TRBJ2-5	CASSRRDSGETQYF
many	TRBV20-1	TRBJ2-3	CSAKTTSTDTQYF
many	TRBV20-1	TRBJ1-3	CSATPGGTSTRNTIYF
few	TRBV5-1	TRBJ1-2	CASRGRNGYTF
few	TRBV28	TRBJ1-2	CASSLFLAGRVPYGYTF
-	TRBV5-1	TRBJ2-7	CASSLGLKSEQYF
many	TRBV3-1	TRBJ2-2	CASSHEGWTSVGGELFF
many	TRBV7-9	TRBJ1-2	CAILGPVSYTF
-	TRBV10-3	TRBJ2-1	CAISGRGANNEQFF
many	TRBV5-1	TRBJ1-2	CASSLDRGLSGYTF
many	TRBV12-3/TRBV12-4	TRBJ1-1	CASSLLWGINTEAFF
few	TRBV6-1	TRBJ2-7	CASRGALDYEQYF
few	TRBV28	TRBJ1-1	CASSFGGDSTEAFF
many	TRBV4-2	TRBJ2-4	CASSQGSTGSVAKNIQYF
many	TRBV20-1	TRBJ2-7	CSARDEQGVGYEQYF
many	TRBV10-3	TRBJ2-3	CAIRAPGQADTQYF
few	TRBV6-1	TRBJ2-1	CASSDPGTSGYNEQFF
-	TRBV7-7	TRBJ2-5	CASSLGLAGEQETQYF
few	TRBV14	TRBJ2-7	CASSQERWLRPPYEQYF
-	TRBV28	TRBJ2-7	CASSFAKTPHRVYEQYF
many	TRBV2	TRBJ2-3	CASNGLAGGSTDTQYF
-	TRBV4-3	TRBJ2-7	CASSRGTSLSYEQYF
many	TRBV4-3	TRBJ2-7	CASSQDWLPSYEQYF
-	TRBV13	TRBJ2-5	CASSLDRGLAETQYF
few	TRBV20-1	TRBJ2-7	CSAVPLETGSYEQYF